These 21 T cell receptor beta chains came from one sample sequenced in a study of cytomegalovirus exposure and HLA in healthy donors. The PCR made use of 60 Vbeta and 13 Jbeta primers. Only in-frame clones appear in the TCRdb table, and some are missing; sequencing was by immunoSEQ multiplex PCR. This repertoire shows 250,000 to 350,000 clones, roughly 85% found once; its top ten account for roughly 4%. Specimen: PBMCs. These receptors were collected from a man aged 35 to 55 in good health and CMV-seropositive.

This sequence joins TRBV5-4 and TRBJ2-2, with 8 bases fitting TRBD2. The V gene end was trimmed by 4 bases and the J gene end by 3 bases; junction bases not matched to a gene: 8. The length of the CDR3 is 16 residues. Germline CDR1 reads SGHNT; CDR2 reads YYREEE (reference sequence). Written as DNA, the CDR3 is TGTGCCAGCAGCCTCGATGGCGGGGGGTACACCGGGGAGCTGTTTTTT. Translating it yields CASSLDGGGYTGELFF.

The CDR3 DNA is TGCAGCGCTTTAGGACGGCAGTTGAAAGACCGGGGTTTAGAGGGGGCCTATAACTATGGCTACACCTTC. It yields the protein CSALGRQLKDRGLEGAYNYGYTF. The chain links TRBV29-1 to TRBJ1-2; 7 bases are shared with TRBD1. Trimming cost V 7 bases and J 1 base; bases outside gene matches: 36. Germline V gene sequence: CDR1 SQVTM, CDR2 ANQGSEA. The length of the CDR3 is 23 residues.

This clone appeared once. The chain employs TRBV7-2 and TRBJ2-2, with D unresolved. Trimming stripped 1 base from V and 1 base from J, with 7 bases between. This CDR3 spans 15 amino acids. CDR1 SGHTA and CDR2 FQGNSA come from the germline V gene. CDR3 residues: CASSLEPGNTGELFF. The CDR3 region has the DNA TGTGCCAGCAGCTTAGAGCCAGGGAACACCGGGGAGCTGTTTTTT.

The CDR3 DNA is TGTGCCACCAGCAGAGGGCGGGGGGAAGGCTACACCTTC. Amino acids: CATSRGRGEGYTF. The genes are TRBV15 and TRBJ1-2, with D tentatively TRBD1 (5 bases). Germline V gives CDR1 LNHNV, CDR2 YYDKDF (reference sequence). Trimming pared 1 base from V and 8 bases from J, leaving 11 bases between. CDR3 size: 13 residues.

DNA of the CDR3: TGTGCCAGCAGCACGGCGGCGGGAGGCACCTACGAGCAGTACTTC. Translated: CASSTAAGGTYEQYF. The V call is TRBV6-4, the J call TRBJ2-7; TRBD2 aligns across 8 bases. This CDR3 spans 15 amino acids. Looked up from germline, CDR1 is MRHNA and CDR2 is SNTAGT. The junction had 9 bases not matched to a gene; V was cut back by 6 bases and J by 2 bases.

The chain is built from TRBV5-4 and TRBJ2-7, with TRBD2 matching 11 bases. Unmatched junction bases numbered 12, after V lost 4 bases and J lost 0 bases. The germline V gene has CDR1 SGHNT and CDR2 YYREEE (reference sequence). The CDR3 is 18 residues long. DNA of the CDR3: TGTGCCAGCAGCGATCTACGGGGCACTAGCGGGAGCTCCTACGAGCAGTACTTC. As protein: CASSDLRGTSGSSYEQYF.

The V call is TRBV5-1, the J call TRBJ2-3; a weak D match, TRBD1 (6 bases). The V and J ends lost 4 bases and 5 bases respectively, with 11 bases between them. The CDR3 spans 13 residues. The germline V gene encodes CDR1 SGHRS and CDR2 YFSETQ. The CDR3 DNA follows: TGCGCCAGCAGCCCCACAGGGAAAGATACGCAGTATTTT. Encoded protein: CASSPTGKDTQYF.

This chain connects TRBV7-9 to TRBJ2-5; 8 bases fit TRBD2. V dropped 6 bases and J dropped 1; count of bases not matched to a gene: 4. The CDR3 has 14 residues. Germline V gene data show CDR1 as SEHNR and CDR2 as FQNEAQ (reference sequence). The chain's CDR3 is CASSIGGAQETQYF. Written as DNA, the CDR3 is TGTGCCAGCAGTATCGGGGGGGCCCAAGAGACCCAGTACTTC.

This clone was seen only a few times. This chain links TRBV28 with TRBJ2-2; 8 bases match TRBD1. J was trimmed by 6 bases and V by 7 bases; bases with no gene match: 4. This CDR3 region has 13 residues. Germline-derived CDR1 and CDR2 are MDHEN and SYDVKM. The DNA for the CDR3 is TGTGCCAGCACGGACAGGGCCCCCGGGGAGCTGTTTTTT. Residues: CASTDRAPGELFF.

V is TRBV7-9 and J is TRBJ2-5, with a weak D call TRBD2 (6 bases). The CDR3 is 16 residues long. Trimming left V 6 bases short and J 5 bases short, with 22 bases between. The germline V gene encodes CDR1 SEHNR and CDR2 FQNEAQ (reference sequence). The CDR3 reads CASRSLGRGGGETQYF. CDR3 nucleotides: TGTGCCAGCAGATCCCTGGGCCGGGGAGGAGGGGAGACCCAGTACTTC.

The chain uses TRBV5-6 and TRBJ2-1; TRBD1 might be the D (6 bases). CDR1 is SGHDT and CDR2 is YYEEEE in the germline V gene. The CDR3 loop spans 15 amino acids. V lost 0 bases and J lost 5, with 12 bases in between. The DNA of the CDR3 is TGTGCCAGCAGCTTGGACAGGGACGAAAACAATGAGCAGTTCTTC. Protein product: CASSLDRDENNEQFF.

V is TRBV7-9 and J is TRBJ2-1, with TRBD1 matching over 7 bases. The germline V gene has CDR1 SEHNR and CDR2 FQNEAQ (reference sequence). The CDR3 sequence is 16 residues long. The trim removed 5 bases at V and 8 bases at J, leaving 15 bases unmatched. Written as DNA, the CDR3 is TGTGCCAGCAGCCTACCGGCCGAGGGGGCAGTCGATGAGCAGTTCTTC. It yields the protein CASSLPAEGAVDEQFF.

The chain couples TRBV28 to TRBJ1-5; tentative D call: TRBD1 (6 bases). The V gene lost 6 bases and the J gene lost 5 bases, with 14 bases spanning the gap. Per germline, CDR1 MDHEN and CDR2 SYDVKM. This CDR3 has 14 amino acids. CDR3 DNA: TGTGCCAGCAGCTTAACCCAGGGGCATCAGCCCCAGCATTTT. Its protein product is CASSLTQGHQPQHF.

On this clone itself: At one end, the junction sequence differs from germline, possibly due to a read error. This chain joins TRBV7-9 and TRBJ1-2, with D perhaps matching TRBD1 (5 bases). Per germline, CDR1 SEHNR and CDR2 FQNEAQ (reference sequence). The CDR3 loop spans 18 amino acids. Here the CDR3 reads CSSSPKGAGAREGYGYTF. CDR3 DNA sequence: TGTTCCAGCAGTCCTAAAGGGGCTGGGGCCAGGGAGGGCTATGGCTACACCTTC.

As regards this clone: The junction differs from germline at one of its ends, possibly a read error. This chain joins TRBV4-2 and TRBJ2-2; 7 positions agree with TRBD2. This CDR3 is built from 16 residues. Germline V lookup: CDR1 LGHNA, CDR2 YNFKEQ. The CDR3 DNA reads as TGTGCCAGCAGTCAAGTCCCGGGACTAAACACCGGGGAGCTGTTTTTT. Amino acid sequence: CASSQVPGLNTGELFF.

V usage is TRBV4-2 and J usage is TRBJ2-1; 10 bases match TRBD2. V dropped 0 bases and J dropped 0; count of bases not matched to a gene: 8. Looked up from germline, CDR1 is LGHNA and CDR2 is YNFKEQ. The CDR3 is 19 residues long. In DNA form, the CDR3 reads TGTGCCAGCAGCCAAGAAGGGGGGCTAGCGGGGGTCTCCTACAATGAGCAGTTCTTC. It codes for CASSQEGGLAGVSYNEQFF.

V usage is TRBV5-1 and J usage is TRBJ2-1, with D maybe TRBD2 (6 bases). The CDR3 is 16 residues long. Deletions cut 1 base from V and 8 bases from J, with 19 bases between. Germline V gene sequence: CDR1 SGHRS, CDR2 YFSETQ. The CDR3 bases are TGCGCCAGCAGCTTGCCGTCCGGAGGGAGGATCGATGAGCAGTTCTTC. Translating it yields CASSLPSGGRIDEQFF.

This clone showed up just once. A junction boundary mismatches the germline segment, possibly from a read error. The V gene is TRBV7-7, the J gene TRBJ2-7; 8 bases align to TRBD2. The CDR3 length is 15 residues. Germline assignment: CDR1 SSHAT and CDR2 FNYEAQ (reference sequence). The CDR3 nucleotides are TGTGCTAGCAGCTTAGCGAGCGGGAGTCCCTACGAGCAGTACTTC. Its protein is CASSLASGSPYEQYF.

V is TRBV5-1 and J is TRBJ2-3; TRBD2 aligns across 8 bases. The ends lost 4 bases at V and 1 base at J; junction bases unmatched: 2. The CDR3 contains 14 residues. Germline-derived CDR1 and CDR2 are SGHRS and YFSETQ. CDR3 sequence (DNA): TGCGCCAGCAGCATGACTAGCGGCACAGATACGCAGTATTTT. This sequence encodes CASSMTSGTDTQYF.

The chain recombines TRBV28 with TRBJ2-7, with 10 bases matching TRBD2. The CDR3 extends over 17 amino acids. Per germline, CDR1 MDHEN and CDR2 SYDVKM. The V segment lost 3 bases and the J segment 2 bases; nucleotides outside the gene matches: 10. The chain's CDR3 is CASSFGLAAQNPYEQYF. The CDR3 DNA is TGTGCCAGCAGTTTTGGACTAGCGGCACAAAACCCCTACGAGCAGTACTTC.

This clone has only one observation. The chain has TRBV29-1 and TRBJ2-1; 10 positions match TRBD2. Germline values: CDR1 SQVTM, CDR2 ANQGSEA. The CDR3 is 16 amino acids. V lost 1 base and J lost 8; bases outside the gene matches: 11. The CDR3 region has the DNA TGCAGCGTTGAAGGGGGTCGGAGCGGGAGGGCCTATGAGCAGTTCTTC. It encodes CSVEGGRSGRAYEQFF.